This T cell receptor (beta chain) was obtained from a study of neurological immune-mediated disorders. Time point described: longitudinal time-point 2. The unsorted libraries were prepared from 2 million PBMCs (stored at -80 C). This clonotype has a count of ten or more. Germline-derived CDR1 and CDR2 are SGHRS and YFSETQ. The CDR3 contains 14 residues. V lost 5 bases, J lost 0 bases, and 9 bases lay in between. MiXCR, run by TCRdb on the 5' RACE reads, gives a single entry per CDR3 protein. The table lists about 80,000 distinct CDR3 sequences, around 6% of them singletons. The chain is built from TRBV5-1 and TRBJ2-1, with D perhaps matching TRBD2 (5 bases). Sequences were obtained from PBMCs. This TCR derives from a woman in her fifties or sixties with multiple sclerosis. The CDR3 region is CASRFGNSYNEQFF. CDR3 nucleotide sequence: TGCGCCAGCAGATTCGGGAACTCCTACAATGAGCAGTTCTTC.